Below are 5 T cell receptor beta chains sequenced from a single sample in a study of T cells in Graves' hyperthyroidism and ophthalmopathy. What was amplified from RNA transcripts were TCR beta CDR3 regions. A first-round RT-PCR of the TCR CDR3 used the HTBI primer set. TCRdb ran MiXCR on the multiplex PCR reads and lists one entry per CDR3 protein. This table holds around 55,000 distinct CDR3 sequences, 48% found once. The sequenced material came from blood. Source of these receptors: a woman in her forties or fifties with Graves' ophthalmopathy.

This clonotype appeared a few times. The CDR3 sequence is CAKPEGAGGGAYEQYF. The DNA of the CDR3 is TGTGCTAAACCTGAAGGGGCGGGGGGGGGCGCCTACGAGCAGTACTTC. The V call is TRBV12-5, the J call TRBJ2-7, with TRBD2 matching over 9 bases. Germline-derived CDR1 and CDR2 are LGHNT and FRNRAP. The CDR3 length is 16 residues. Trimming removed 10 bases from V and 2 bases from J; junction bases left unmatched: 15.

This clonotype came up many times. The V gene is TRBV20-1, the J gene TRBJ1-1; TRBD1 agrees at 7 bases. Germline CDR1 and CDR2: DFQATT and SNEGSKA (reference sequence). V shed 6 bases and J 5 bases; nucleotides not matched to a gene: 9. The CDR3 loop spans 13 amino acids. The CDR3 reads CSATTGTGTEAFF. For the CDR3, the DNA is TGCAGTGCCACGACAGGGACGGGAACTGAAGCTTTCTTT.

Of note for this clonotype: A junction end diverges from the germline sequence, so it may reflect a read error. This sequence joins TRBV7-3 and TRBJ2-3; unclear D gene. This CDR3 contains 12 residues. Germline V gives CDR1 SGHTA, CDR2 FQGTGA. The DNA of the CDR3 is TGTGCCAGCAGCCCCCCACACAGATACGCAGTATTC. Translating it yields CASSPPHRYAVF.

This chain links TRBV27 with TRBJ1-5; D gene unclear. CDR3 length equals 13 residues. V was shortened by 2 bases and J by 7 bases, with 9 bases between the two germline ends. The germline V gene has CDR1 MNHEY and CDR2 SMNVEV (reference sequence). The CDR3 nucleotides read TGTGCCAGCAGTTTAACCGAAAAGCAGCCCCAGCATTTT. It codes for CASSLTEKQPQHF.

The DNA of the CDR3 is TGTGCCAGCAGCGCCCACGCAACTAATGAGCAGTTCTTC. Translated, it gives CASSAHATNEQFF. The chain combines TRBV9 with TRBJ2-1; D remains ambiguous. The CDR3 is 13 residues long. V shed 3 bases and J shed 7 bases, with 11 bases lying between them. Germline CDR1 SGDLS, CDR2 YYNGEE. Variable domain in full (rest from reference TRBV9 and TRBJ2-1): DSGVTQTPKHLITATGQRVTLRCSPRSGDLSVYWYQQSLDQGLQFLIQYYNGEERAKGNILERFSAQQFPDLHSELNLSSLELGDSALYFCASSAHATNEQFFGPGTRLTVL.